This T cell receptor beta chain was identified during a study of cytomegalovirus exposure and HLA in healthy donors. Study in general: Approximately 170 million T cells yielded 117 million unique TCR beta sequences in earlier analysis.

Primers included in the PCR were 60 Vbeta and 13 Jbeta primers. Generated by immunoSEQ multiplex PCR, the TCRdb table keeps only in-frame clones and is missing some. The table lists approximately 220,000 clones, more than 65% of them singletons. Concerning this clone: Its antigen is currently unknown.

Points from the study as a whole: For most subjects, TCR beta sequences were reported to predict HLA-A and HLA-B alleles with accuracy. There were 150 or so TCR beta chains listed as cytomegalovirus-associated.

CDR1 SNHLY and CDR2 FYNNEI come from the germline V gene. V dropped 4 bases and J dropped 4; count of bases not matched to a gene: 6. The CDR3 sequence is 14 residues long. The clonotype originates from a man aged 18 to 30 in good health and CMV-seronegative. The sequencing input was PBMCs. The chain uses TRBV2 and TRBJ2-7; 8 bases agree with TRBD1. This chain's CDR3 is CASSAGQVGYEQYF. CDR3 DNA: TGTGCCAGCAGTGCGGGACAGGTCGGATACGAGCAGTACTTC.